The present TCR beta chain was sequenced within a study of T-cell memory formation after mild COVID-19. Study results and caveats: Mainly CM and EM harbored the contracting CD4+ clones; mainly EMRA harbored the CD8+ ones. Pre-infection memory held some responding clones, suggesting pre-existing cross-reactive T cells responded.

TCRdb independently ran MiXCR on the 5' RACE reads; one entry per CDR3 protein. The sample has roughly 160,000 distinct CDR3 sequences, under 14% seen once. This clonotype has more than one count but fewer than ten. Its antigen is undetermined. Trimming shortened V by 1 base and J by 6 bases, and 5 bases separated the two germline ends. This CDR3 contains 12 residues. Per germline, CDR1 LGHDT and CDR2 YNNKEL (reference sequence). The rearrangement uses TRBV3-1 and TRBJ2-3, with no clear D. The specimen was PBMCs or a T cell subset sorted from them (not recorded which). The receptor was isolated from a young man who had mild COVID-19 (a few samples of this study predate the infection). Cell type and time point are not known. The CDR3 DNA sequence: TGTGCCAGCAGCCAAGGACCCGATACGCAGTATTTT. As protein: CASSQGPDTQYF.